A selection of T cell receptor beta chains follows, all from one sample in a study. TCRdb called the RT-PCR reads again in MiXCR, with one record for every CDR3 protein. The repertoire holds more than 550,000 distinct CDR3 sequences, with around 14% as singletons. Sequenced material: memory CD4+ T cells from blood. The receptors originated from a female donor in good health, serving as a healthy control. CDR3s include the opening cysteine and the closing phenylalanine or tryptophan. D genes are given only for firm matches. Size is stated for part of the rows, as once, few or many counts, or as a class when the clone is expanded.

D | size | J | V | DNA | CDR3
NA | few | TRBJ1-3 | TRBV15 | TGTGCCACCAGCAGAGACCAGGGCTCTGGAAACACCATATATTTT | CATSRDQGSGNTIYF
TRBD1 | few | TRBJ2-7 | TRBV15 | TGTGCCACCAGCAGACCCGGGACAGGGGGCTACGAGCAGTACTTC | CATSRPGTGGYEQYF
NA | once | TRBJ1-2 | TRBV18 | TGTGCCAGCTCACCGAGGGACAACTACTATGGCTACACCTTC | CASSPRDNYYGYTF
NA | NA | TRBJ2-3 | TRBV2 | TGTGCCAGCAGGACCCCCGACGGGCGGCCAGATACGCAGTATTTT | CASRTPDGRPDTQYF
NA | NA | TRBJ2-6 | TRBV6-5 | TGTGCCAGCAGCTTAGTTGGAGGGGGGCCCCTCGCTGGGGCCAACGTCCTGACTTTC | CASSLVGGGPLAGANVLTF
NA | few | TRBJ1-3 | TRBV29-1 | TGCAGCGTTGATAGTGCGGGGGACACCATATATTTT | CSVDSAGDTIYF
NA | few | TRBJ2-5 | TRBV5-1 | TGCGCCAGCAGCTTTCAGGGAGGCAAGGAGACCCAGTACTTC | CASSFQGGKETQYF
NA | few | TRBJ2-7 | TRBV5-6 | TGTGCCAGCAGCCCTTACAAGGTGGGAGGTGACCCCGAGCAGTACTTC | CASSPYKVGGDPEQYF
TRBD1 | many | TRBJ2-7 | TRBV27 | TGTGCCAGCAGTTTAAGTTGGGACAGGGGGCTCTTCGAGCAGTACTTC | CASSLSWDRGLFEQYF
NA | few | TRBJ1-2 | TRBV6-5 | TGTGCCAGCAGTCCCTCGACAGGCCGCTATGGCTACACCTTC | CASSPSTGRYGYTF